This T cell receptor beta chain was recorded in a study of regulatory T cells in long-lasting Graves disease. Broader study findings: TCR diversity was lower in persistent Graves' patients (versus newly diagnosed ones). Clonotypes that were public and shared totalled a few thousand in persistent patients versus over 800 in new patients.

The time point: persistent/refractory GD, antithyroid drugs over 5 years with positive TRAb. After RNA was extracted from PBMCs, the TCR library was made from it. About this clonotype itself: Its cognate antigen is unknown.

Construction of the TCR beta libraries employed iRepertoire HTBI primers in conjunction with Arm-PCR of CDR3 regions. TCRdb independently ran MiXCR on the multiplex PCR reads; one entry per CDR3 protein. The sample consists of 450,000 or so distinct CDR3 sequences, under 25% of them appearing once. This receptor was taken from a female donor with Graves disease. Here the sequenced sample was peripheral blood mononuclear cells (PBMCs), taken when the disease was refractory, from a patient treated with antithyroid drugs.

The CDR3 region is CAISEVAGTGISYEQYF. CDR3 nucleotide sequence: TGTGCCATCAGTGAAGTGGCCGGGACAGGGATCTCCTACGAGCAGTACTTC. The chain has TRBV10-3 and TRBJ2-7; 9 bases match TRBD1. Germline V gene lookup returns CDR1 ENHRY and CDR2 SYGVKD. V shed 3 bases, J shed 0 bases, and the junction held 9 bases outside the gene matches. The CDR3 is 17 amino acids.